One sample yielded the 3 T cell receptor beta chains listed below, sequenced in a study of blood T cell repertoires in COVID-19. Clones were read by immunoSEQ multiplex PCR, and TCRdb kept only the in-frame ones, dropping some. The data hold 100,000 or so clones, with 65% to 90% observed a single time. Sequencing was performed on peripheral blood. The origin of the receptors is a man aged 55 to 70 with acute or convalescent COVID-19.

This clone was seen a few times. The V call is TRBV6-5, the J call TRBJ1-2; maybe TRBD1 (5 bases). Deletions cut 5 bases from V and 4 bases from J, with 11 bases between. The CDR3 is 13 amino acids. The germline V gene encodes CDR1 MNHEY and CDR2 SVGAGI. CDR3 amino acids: CASSIRGIYGYTF. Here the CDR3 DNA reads TGTGCCAGCAGTATTCGGGGGATCTATGGCTACACCTTC.

The chain's CDR3 is CASSPWGDDNEKLFF. The CDR3 region has the DNA TGTGCCAGCAGCCCCTGGGGGGATGATAATGAAAAACTGTTTTTT. The V call is TRBV7-8, the J call TRBJ1-4; perhaps TRBD1 as D (5 bases). Germline V gives CDR1 SGHVS, CDR2 FQNEAQ. The CDR3 runs 15 residues. Trimming cost V 5 bases and J 4 bases, with 14 bases left between them.

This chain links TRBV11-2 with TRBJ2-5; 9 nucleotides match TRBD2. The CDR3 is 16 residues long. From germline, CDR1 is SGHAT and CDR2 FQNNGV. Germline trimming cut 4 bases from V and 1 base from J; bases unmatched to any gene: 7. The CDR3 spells CASSSGAGGIQETQYF. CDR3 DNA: TGTGCCAGCAGCTCAGGGGCGGGGGGGATCCAAGAGACCCAGTACTTC.